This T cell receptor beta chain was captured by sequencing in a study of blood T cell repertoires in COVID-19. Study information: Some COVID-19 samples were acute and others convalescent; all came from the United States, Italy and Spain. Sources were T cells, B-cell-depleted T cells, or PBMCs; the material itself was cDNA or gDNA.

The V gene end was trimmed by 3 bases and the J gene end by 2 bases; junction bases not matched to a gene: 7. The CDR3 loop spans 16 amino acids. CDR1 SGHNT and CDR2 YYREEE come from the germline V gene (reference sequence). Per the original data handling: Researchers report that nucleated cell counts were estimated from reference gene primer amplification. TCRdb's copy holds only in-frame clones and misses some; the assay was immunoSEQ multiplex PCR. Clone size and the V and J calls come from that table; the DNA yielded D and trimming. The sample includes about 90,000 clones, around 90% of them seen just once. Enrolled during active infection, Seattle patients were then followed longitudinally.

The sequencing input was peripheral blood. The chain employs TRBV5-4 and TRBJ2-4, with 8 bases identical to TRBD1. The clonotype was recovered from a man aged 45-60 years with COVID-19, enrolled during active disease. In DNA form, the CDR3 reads TGTGCCAGCAGCTCCGGACAGGGATTTCCCAAAAACATTCAGTACTTC. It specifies CASSSGQGFPKNIQYF.